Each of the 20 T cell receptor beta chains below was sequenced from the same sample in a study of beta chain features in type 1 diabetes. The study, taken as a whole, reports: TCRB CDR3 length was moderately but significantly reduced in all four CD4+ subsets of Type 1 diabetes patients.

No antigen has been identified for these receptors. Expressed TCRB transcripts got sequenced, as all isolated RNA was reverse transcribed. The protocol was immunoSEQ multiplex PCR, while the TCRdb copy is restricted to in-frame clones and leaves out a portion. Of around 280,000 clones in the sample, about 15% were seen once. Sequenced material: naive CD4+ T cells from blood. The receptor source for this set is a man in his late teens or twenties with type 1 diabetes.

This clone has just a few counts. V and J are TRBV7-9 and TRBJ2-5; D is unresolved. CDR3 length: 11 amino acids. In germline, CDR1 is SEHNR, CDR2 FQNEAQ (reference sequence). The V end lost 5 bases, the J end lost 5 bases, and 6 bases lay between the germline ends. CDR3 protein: CASSPMETQYF. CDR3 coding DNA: TGTGCCAGCAGCCCAATGGAGACCCAGTACTTC.

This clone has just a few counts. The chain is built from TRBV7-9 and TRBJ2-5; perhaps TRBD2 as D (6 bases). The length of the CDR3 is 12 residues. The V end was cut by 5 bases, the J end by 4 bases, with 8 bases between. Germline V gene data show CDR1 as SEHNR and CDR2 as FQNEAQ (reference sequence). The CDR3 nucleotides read TGTGCCAGCAGCGTTAGCGGAGAGACCCAGTACTTC. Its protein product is CASSVSGETQYF.

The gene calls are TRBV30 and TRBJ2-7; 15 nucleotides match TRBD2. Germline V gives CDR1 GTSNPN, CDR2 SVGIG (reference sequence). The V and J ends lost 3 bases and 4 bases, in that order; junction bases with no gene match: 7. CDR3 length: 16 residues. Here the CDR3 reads CAWRWTSGRGTYEQYF. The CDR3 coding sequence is TGTGCCTGGAGGTGGACTAGCGGGAGGGGGACTTACGAGCAGTACTTC.

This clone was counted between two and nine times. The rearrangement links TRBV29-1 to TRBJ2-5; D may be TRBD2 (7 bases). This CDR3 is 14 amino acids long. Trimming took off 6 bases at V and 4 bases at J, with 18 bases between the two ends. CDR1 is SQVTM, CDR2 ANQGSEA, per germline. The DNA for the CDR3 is TGCAGCGTGGGGGGGGCTTCCCAAAGAGAGACCCAGTACTTC. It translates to CSVGGASQRETQYF. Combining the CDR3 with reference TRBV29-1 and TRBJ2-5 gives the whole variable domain SAVISQKPSRDICQRGTSLTIQCQVDSQVTMMFWYRQQPGQSLTLIATANQGSEATYESGFVIDKFPISRPNLTFSTLTVSNMSPEDSSIYLCSVGGASQRETQYFGPGTRLLVL.

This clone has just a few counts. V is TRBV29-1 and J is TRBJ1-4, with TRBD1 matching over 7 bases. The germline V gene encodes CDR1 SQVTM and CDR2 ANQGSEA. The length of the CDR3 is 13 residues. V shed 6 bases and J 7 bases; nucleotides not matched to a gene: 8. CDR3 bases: TGCAGCGTGGGAGACAGGGAGTCTGAAAAACTGTTTTTT. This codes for CSVGDRESEKLFF.

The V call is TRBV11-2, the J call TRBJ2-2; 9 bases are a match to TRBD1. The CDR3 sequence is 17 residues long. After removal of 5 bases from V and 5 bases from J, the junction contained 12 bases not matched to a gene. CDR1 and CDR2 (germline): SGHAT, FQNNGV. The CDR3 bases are TGTGCCAGCAGCCTCGACGGGACAGGGAGAGGAACCGGGGAGCTGTTTTTT. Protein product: CASSLDGTGRGTGELFF.

CDR3 region: CASSDLAEGTDTQYF. As DNA, the CDR3 is TGTGCCAGCAGTGATCTAGCGGAGGGCACAGATACGCAGTATTTT. The chain uses TRBV6-4 and TRBJ2-3; TRBD2 matches 7 bases. V lost 3 bases, J lost 1 base, and 4 bases stayed unmatched. The CDR3 runs to 15 residues. CDR1 is MRHNA, CDR2 SNTAGT, per germline.

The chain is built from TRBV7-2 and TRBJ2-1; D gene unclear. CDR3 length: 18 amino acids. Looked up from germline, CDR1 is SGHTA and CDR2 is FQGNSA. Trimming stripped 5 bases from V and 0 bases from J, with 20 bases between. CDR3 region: CASSQTMLASSSYNEQFF. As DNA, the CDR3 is TGTGCCAGCAGCCAAACTATGCTGGCATCGAGCTCCTACAATGAGCAGTTCTTC.

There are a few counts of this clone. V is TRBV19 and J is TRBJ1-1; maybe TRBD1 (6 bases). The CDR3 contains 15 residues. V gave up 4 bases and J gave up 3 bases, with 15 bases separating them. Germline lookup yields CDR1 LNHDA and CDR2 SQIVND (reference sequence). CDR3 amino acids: CASSKRVPGDTEAFF. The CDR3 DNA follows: TGTGCCAGTAGTAAGAGGGTACCAGGGGACACTGAAGCTTTCTTT.

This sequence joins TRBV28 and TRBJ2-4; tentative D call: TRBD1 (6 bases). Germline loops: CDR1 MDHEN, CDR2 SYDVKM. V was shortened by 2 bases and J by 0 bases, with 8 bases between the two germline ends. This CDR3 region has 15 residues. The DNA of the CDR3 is TGTGCCAGCAGTTTAACAGGGCTAGCCAAAAACATTCAGTACTTC. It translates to CASSLTGLAKNIQYF.

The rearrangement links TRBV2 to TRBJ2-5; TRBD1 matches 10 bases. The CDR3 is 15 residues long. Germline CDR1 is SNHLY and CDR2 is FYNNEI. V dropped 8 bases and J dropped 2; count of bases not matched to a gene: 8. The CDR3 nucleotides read TGTGCCAGCTCTGGACAGGGGGTCCAACAAGAGACCCAGTACTTC. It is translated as CASSGQGVQQETQYF.

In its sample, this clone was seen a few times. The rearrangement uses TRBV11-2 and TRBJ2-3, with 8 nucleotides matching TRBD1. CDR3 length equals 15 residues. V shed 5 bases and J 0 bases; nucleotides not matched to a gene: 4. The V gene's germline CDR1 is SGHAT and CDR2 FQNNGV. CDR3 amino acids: CASSAGQGSTDTQYF. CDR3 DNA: TGTGCCAGCAGCGCCGGACAGGGCAGCACAGATACGCAGTATTTT.

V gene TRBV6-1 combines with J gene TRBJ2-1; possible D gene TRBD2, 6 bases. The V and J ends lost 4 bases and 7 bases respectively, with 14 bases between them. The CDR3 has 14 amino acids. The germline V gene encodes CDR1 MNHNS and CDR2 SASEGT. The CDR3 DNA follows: TGTGCCAGCAGTGGTGCGGGACTTGGGAATGAGCAGTTCTTC. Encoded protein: CASSGAGLGNEQFF.

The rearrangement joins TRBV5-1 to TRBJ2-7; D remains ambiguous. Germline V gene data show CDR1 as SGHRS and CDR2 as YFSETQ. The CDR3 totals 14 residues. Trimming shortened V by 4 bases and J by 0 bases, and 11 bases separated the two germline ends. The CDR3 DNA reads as TGCGCCAGCAGCCGTGACTCAAGCTCCTACGAGCAGTACTTC. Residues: CASSRDSSSYEQYF.

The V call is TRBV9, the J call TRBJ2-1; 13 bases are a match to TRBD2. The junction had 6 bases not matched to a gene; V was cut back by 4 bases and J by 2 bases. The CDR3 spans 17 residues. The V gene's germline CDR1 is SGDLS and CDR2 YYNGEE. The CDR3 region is CASSKGTSGVAYNEQFF. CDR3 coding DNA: TGTGCCAGCAGCAAAGGGACTAGCGGGGTCGCCTACAATGAGCAGTTCTTC. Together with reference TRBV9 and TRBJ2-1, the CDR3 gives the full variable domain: DSGVTQTPKHLITATGQRVTLRCSPRSGDLSVYWYQQSLDQGLQFLIQYYNGEERAKGNILERFSAQQFPDLHSELNLSSLELGDSALYFCASSKGTSGVAYNEQFFGPGTRLTVL.

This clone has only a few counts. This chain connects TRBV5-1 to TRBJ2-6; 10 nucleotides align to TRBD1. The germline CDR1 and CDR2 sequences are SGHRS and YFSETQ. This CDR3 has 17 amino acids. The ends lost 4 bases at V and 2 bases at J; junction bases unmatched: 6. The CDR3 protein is CASSPDRGRAGANVLTF. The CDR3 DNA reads TGCGCCAGCAGCCCAGACAGGGGGCGCGCTGGGGCCAACGTCCTGACTTTC.

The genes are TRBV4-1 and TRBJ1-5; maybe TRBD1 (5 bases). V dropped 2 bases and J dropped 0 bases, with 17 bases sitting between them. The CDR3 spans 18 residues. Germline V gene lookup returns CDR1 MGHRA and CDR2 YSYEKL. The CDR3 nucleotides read TGCGCCAGCAGCCAAATCTTGCAGGGCATCTATAGCAATCAGCCCCAGCATTTT. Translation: CASSQILQGIYSNQPQHF.

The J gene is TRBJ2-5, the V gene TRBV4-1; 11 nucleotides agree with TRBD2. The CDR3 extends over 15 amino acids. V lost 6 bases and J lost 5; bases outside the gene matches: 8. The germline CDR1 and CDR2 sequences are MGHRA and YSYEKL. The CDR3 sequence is CASSHSGLAEETQYF. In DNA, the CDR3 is TGCGCCAGCAGTCATTCGGGACTAGCGGAGGAGACCCAGTACTTC.

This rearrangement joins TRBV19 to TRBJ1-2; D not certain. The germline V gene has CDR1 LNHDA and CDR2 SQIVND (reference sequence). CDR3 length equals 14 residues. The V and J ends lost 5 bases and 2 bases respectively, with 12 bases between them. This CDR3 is CASSSRGGNYGYTF. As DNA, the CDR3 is TGTGCCAGTAGTTCCCGGGGAGGAAACTATGGCTACACCTTC. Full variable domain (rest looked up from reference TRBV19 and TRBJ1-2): DGGITQSPKYLFRKEGQNVTLSCEQNLNHDAMYWYRQDPGQGLRLIYYSQIVNDFQKGDIAEGYSVSREKKESFPLTVTSAQKNPTAFYLCASSSRGGNYGYTFGSGTRLTVV.

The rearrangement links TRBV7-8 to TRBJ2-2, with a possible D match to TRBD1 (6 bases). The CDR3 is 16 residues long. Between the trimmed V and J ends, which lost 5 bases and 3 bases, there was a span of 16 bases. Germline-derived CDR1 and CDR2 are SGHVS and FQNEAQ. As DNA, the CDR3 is TGTGCCAGCAGCCGGCGCCGGGACATAGACACCGGGGAGCTGTTTTTT. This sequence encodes CASSRRRDIDTGELFF.